The 29 T cell receptor beta chains listed next were all sequenced from one sample in a study of blood T cell repertoires in COVID-19. Assay used: immunoSEQ multiplex PCR; TCRdb lists only in-frame clones, some missing. The sample lists about 38,000 clones, roughly 70% occurring once. Sequenced: peripheral blood. The receptors stem from a man aged 65 to 79 with COVID-19, enrolled during active disease.

The chain employs TRBV7-2 and TRBJ2-5, with D possibly being TRBD1 (5 bases). Germline assignment: CDR1 SGHTA and CDR2 FQGNSA. Trimming took 6 bases from V and 5 from J, leaving 10 bases between them. The length of the CDR3 is 12 residues. The CDR3 spells CASRTEDETQYF. DNA for the CDR3: TGTGCCAGCAGGACAGAGGATGAGACCCAGTACTTC.

The chain joins TRBV5-1 to TRBJ2-7; 8 positions match TRBD2. Germline loops: CDR1 SGHRS, CDR2 YFSETQ. The CDR3 runs 14 residues. Trimming cost V 1 base and J 3 bases; bases outside gene matches: 3. CDR3 coding DNA: TGCGCCAGCAGCTTGATTAGCGGGAACTACGAGCAGTACTTC. Translated, it gives CASSLISGNYEQYF.

The chain is built from TRBV5-1 and TRBJ2-7; tentatively, D is TRBD1 (6 bases). The germline gives CDR1 SGHRS, CDR2 YFSETQ. The CDR3 runs to 14 residues. The V end was cut by 3 bases, the J end by 6 bases, with 16 bases between. As DNA, the CDR3 is TGCGCCAGCAGCTATCGGGACATTTTCGCCGAGCAGTACTTC. Amino acids: CASSYRDIFAEQYF.

The chain has TRBV12-3 or TRBV12-4 and TRBJ1-2; the D is unclear. V dropped 6 bases and J dropped 5 bases, with 7 bases sitting between them. This CDR3 region has 11 residues. The CDR3 nucleotides read TGTGCCAGCAGACCCTATTATGGCTACACCTTC. This translates into CASRPYYGYTF.

There are a few counts of this clone. The V gene is TRBV11-2, the J gene TRBJ2-7, with D tentatively TRBD1 (5 bases). The V end was cut by 5 bases, the J end by 0 bases, with 14 bases between. CDR1 SGHAT and CDR2 FQNNGV come from the germline V gene. The CDR3 spans 15 residues. CDR3 nucleotide sequence: TGTGCCAGCAGCCTCCTTGACAGCCTCTCCTACGAGCAGTACTTC. Protein sequence: CASSLLDSLSYEQYF.

The CDR3 nucleotides are TGCGCCAGCAGCCAAGATATTACGGGAGATTCCAAAAACATTCAGTACTTC. It translates to CASSQDITGDSKNIQYF. The chain has TRBV4-1 and TRBJ2-4; D may be TRBD2 (6 bases). Looked up from germline, CDR1 is MGHRA and CDR2 is YSYEKL. V lost 0 bases and J lost 2, with 14 bases in between. The CDR3 is 17 residues long.

The chain recombines TRBV4-3 with TRBJ1-5; D is uncertain. The ends were cut back, 4 bases at V and 5 bases at J, with 9 bases in the middle. This CDR3 has 13 residues. The germline CDR1 and CDR2 sequences are LGHNA and YSLEER. CDR3 residues: CASSLWRDQPQHF. DNA of the CDR3: TGCGCCAGCAGCCTTTGGAGAGATCAGCCCCAGCATTTT.

The rearrangement uses TRBV5-1 and TRBJ1-1, with D maybe TRBD1 (5 bases). The V end lost 0 bases, the J end lost 1 base, and 10 bases lay between the germline ends. From germline, CDR1 is SGHRS and CDR2 YFSETQ. The CDR3 extends over 15 amino acids. CDR3: CASSLGSGPNTEAFF. CDR3 bases: TGCGCCAGCAGCTTGGGTTCAGGGCCGAACACTGAAGCTTTCTTT.

There are a few counts of this clone. This chain links TRBV7-2 with TRBJ2-1, with TRBD1 matching 8 bases. CDR3 length: 15 amino acids. V lost 0 bases, J lost 6 bases, and 4 bases stayed unmatched. CDR1 is SGHTA and CDR2 is FQGNSA in the germline V gene. DNA of the CDR3: TGTGCCAGCAGCTTAGCCGGGACAGGAGGCAATGAGCAGTTCTTC. The encoded protein is CASSLAGTGGNEQFF. The complete variable domain, with remaining parts taken from reference TRBV7-2 and TRBJ2-1, reads GAGVSQSPSNKVTEKGKDVELRCDPISGHTALYWYRQSLGQGLEFLIYFQGNSAPDKSGLPSDRFSAERTGGSVSTLTIQRTQQEDSAVYLCASSLAGTGGNEQFFGPGTRLTVL.

This chain connects TRBV28 to TRBJ2-7; D not resolved. Germline CDR1 and CDR2: MDHEN and SYDVKM. The length of the CDR3 is 14 residues. V shed 8 bases and J shed 3 bases, with 17 bases lying between them. Written as DNA, the CDR3 is TGTGCCAGCTCGTTTTCAGGTGCCGACTACGAGCAGTACTTC. Protein product: CASSFSGADYEQYF.

The CDR3 nucleotides are TGTGCCAGCAGTTTATCGACAGGGTTCAACACTGAAGCTTTCTTT. It encodes CASSLSTGFNTEAFF. The chain is built from TRBV27 and TRBJ1-1; 7 nucleotides match TRBD1. Trimming cost V 0 bases and J 2 bases; bases outside gene matches: 3. This CDR3 has 15 residues. Germline-derived CDR1 and CDR2 are MNHEY and SMNVEV (reference sequence).

This clone was seen more than once but under ten times. This chain connects TRBV6-5 to TRBJ1-2, with D perhaps matching TRBD1 (5 bases). The CDR3 spans 14 residues. V shed 7 bases and J shed 3 bases, with 15 bases lying between them. CDR1 is MNHEY and CDR2 is SVGAGI in the germline V gene. The chain's CDR3 is CASTVTWGDYGYTF. CDR3 nucleotides: TGTGCCAGCACCGTTACTTGGGGGGACTATGGCTACACCTTC.

This clone has only a few counts. This chain links TRBV25-1 with TRBJ1-1, with D possibly being TRBD1 (5 bases). This CDR3 is 13 amino acids long. V gave up 4 bases and J gave up 6 bases, with 12 bases separating them. Per germline, CDR1 MGHDK and CDR2 SYGVNS. CDR3 nucleotide sequence: TGTGCCAGCAGTGTCGAACGGGGGGCTGAAGCTTTCTTT. Its translation: CASSVERGAEAFF.

A word on this clone: An end of the junction differs from the germline gene, which may be a read error. The chain uses TRBV18 and TRBJ2-3; D may be TRBD1 (8 bases). This CDR3 has 13 residues. Germline values: CDR1 KGHSH, CDR2 LQKENI. The DNA for the CDR3 is TGTGTCAGCTCACGGACAGGGACTACTACGCAGTATTTT. Translating gives CVSSRTGTTTQYF.

The rearrangement uses TRBV28 and TRBJ2-7, with 7 positions matching TRBD1. This CDR3 is 13 amino acids long. Germline V gives CDR1 MDHEN, CDR2 SYDVKM. V lost 6 bases and J lost 3; bases outside the gene matches: 5. The CDR3 DNA is TGTGCCAGCAGGTCCGACAGGGTCTACGAGCAGTACTTC. Amino acids: CASRSDRVYEQYF.

This clone was detected once. The chain employs TRBV14 and TRBJ1-3; D uncertain. The CDR3 contains 17 residues. Trimming removed 1 base at V and 0 bases at J, with 13 bases between. CDR1 is SGHDN, CDR2 FVKESK, per germline. DNA of the CDR3: TGTGCCAGCAGCCAAGGGTTGGTAGCCAGCTCTGGAAACACCATATATTTT. Amino acids: CASSQGLVASSGNTIYF.

This sequence joins TRBV4-1 and TRBJ2-1; 10 bases fit TRBD2. This CDR3 is built from 14 residues. The germline CDR1 and CDR2 sequences are MGHRA and YSYEKL. J lost 7 bases, V lost 2 bases, and 2 bases had no gene match. CDR3 in DNA: TGCGCCAGCAGCCAAAGCGGGGGGGGGAATGAGCAGTTCTTC. Protein sequence: CASSQSGGGNEQFF.

The chain has TRBV4-1 and TRBJ2-5; 8 nucleotides line up with TRBD2. The length of the CDR3 is 16 residues. The V gene end was trimmed by 7 bases and the J gene end by 7 bases; junction bases not matched to a gene: 17. Germline V gene sequence: CDR1 MGHRA, CDR2 YSYEKL. As DNA, the CDR3 is TGCGCCAGCACCTATGGCTCAGCGGGGGTATCTGGGACCCAGTACTTC. This gives the protein CASTYGSAGVSGTQYF.

V and J are TRBV7-9 and TRBJ1-1; no clear D gene. V lost 5 bases to trimming and J lost 0 bases, with 13 bases between them. Germline-derived CDR1 and CDR2 are SEHNR and FQNEAQ (reference sequence). This CDR3 contains 15 residues. This chain's CDR3 is CASSPRRDMNTEAFF. Written as DNA, the CDR3 is TGTGCCAGCAGCCCCAGACGAGACATGAACACTGAAGCTTTCTTT.

CDR3 nucleotides: TGTGCCAGCAGTGTATCGGGTATCCGATATAATTCACCCCTCCACTTT. It translates to CASSVSGIRYNSPLHF. The chain is built from TRBV2 and TRBJ1-6, with D unresolved. Looked up from germline, CDR1 is SNHLY and CDR2 is FYNNEI. The CDR3 covers 16 residues. V was clipped by 4 bases and J by 4 bases, with 14 bases between them.

The chain has TRBV5-5 and TRBJ2-3; 9 nucleotides agree with TRBD1. CDR1 and CDR2 from the germline V gene are SGHKS and YYEKEE (reference sequence). The CDR3 contains 14 residues. Trimming took 4 bases from V and 4 from J; bases not matched to a gene: 4. The CDR3 DNA reads as TGTGCCAGCAGCCGGGACAGGGCGGCAGATACGCAGTATTTT. This translates into CASSRDRAADTQYF.

J is TRBJ2-3 and V is TRBV15, with D tentatively TRBD1 (5 bases). Trimming took off 5 bases at V and 1 base at J, with 7 bases between the two ends. Germline V gene data show CDR1 as LNHNV and CDR2 as YYDKDF (reference sequence). The CDR3 is made up of 13 amino acids. The CDR3 region is CATSDRRTDTQYF. In DNA, the CDR3 is TGTGCCACCAGCGACAGACGCACAGATACGCAGTATTTT.

The V and J genes are TRBV5-4 and TRBJ2-7, with 10 bases fitting TRBD1. Trimming cost V 2 bases and J 7 bases; bases outside gene matches: 6. Germline assignment: CDR1 SGHNT and CDR2 YYREEE (reference sequence). The CDR3 covers 14 residues. The CDR3 sequence: CASSFRTGGEEQYF. The CDR3, as DNA: TGTGCCAGCAGCTTCCGGACAGGGGGAGAAGAGCAGTACTTC.

The J gene is TRBJ1-1, the V gene TRBV5-8; 9 bases fit TRBD1. Trimming at V came to 4 bases and at J to 0 bases, leaving 7 bases not matched to a gene. The CDR3 runs to 16 residues. Germline V gene lookup returns CDR1 SGHTS and CDR2 YDEGEE. CDR3 in amino acids: CASSPGQGPLNTEAFF. Written as DNA, the CDR3 is TGTGCCAGCAGCCCTGGACAGGGGCCTCTGAACACTGAAGCTTTCTTT.

The chain has TRBV24-1 and TRBJ2-1; 11 bases align to TRBD2. The germline V gene has CDR1 KGHDR and CDR2 SFDVKD. V lost 3 bases, J lost 4 bases, and 4 bases stayed unmatched. This CDR3 has 16 residues. The CDR3, as DNA: TGTGCCACCAGTGATGCCGGGACTAGCGGTTACAATGAGCAGTTCTTC. Translating gives CATSDAGTSGYNEQFF.

The J gene is TRBJ1-1, the V gene TRBV2; 9 bases map to TRBD1. Trimming cost V 5 bases and J 4 bases; bases outside gene matches: 5. This CDR3 has 14 residues. Germline-derived CDR1 and CDR2 are SNHLY and FYNNEI. In DNA, the CDR3 is TGTGCCAGCAGTCGGACAGGGGTTGGCACTGAAGCTTTCTTT. It is translated as CASSRTGVGTEAFF.

J is TRBJ1-5 and V is TRBV7-9; D may be TRBD1 (6 bases). Germline V gene sequence: CDR1 SEHNR, CDR2 FQNEAQ (reference sequence). V was cut by 1 base and J by 3 bases, with 10 bases left in between. This CDR3 is 15 amino acids long. CDR3 sequence: CASSLGGQNNQPQHF. DNA of the CDR3: TGTGCCAGCAGCTTAGGCGGACAGAACAATCAGCCCCAGCATTTT.

This rearrangement joins TRBV5-4 to TRBJ2-7; 10 nucleotides line up with TRBD2. CDR1 and CDR2 (germline): SGHNT, YYREEE (reference sequence). This CDR3 is 15 amino acids long. V lost 3 bases, J lost 3 bases, and 6 bases stayed unmatched. This CDR3 is CASSSPGLASYEQYF. In nucleotides, the CDR3 is TGTGCCAGCAGCTCCCCGGGACTAGCGAGCTACGAGCAGTACTTC.

In this sample, this clone turned up a few times. The J gene is TRBJ1-4, the V gene TRBV6-2 or TRBV6-3; TRBD1 aligns across 8 bases. The CDR3 covers 14 residues. J gave up 7 bases and V 2 bases, and 3 bases lay outside the gene matches. Germline CDR1 reads MNHEY; CDR2 reads SVGEGT. The CDR3, as DNA: TGTGCCAGCAGTTACGAACAGGGGGGTGAAAAACTGTTTTTT. This gives the protein CASSYEQGGEKLFF.